This TCR beta chain was identified in a study of T cell changes during pregnancy in multiple sclerosis (dated by TCRdb to between 2017 and 2020). Study-wide context: The study looked at changes in the T cell repertoire across pregnancy in women with multiple sclerosis.

Concerning this clone: Which antigen it targets is not known. No qualities accompany the bases; no much larger clone lies one base away.

Ends trimmed: V by 3 bases, J by 2 bases; bases unmatched to a gene: 8. The CDR3 numbers 19 residues from cysteine through phenylalanine. Of the read, only the CDR3 DNA is kept; its 57 bases are in frame from base 1. The CDR1 and CDR2 encoded by the germline V gene are SGHRS and YFSETQ. Preparation of the library involved the immunoSEQ multiplex PCR assay. As stored in TCRdb, this immuneACCESS dataset retains in-frame rearrangements with V and J assigned. A fraction of the clones does not appear; measured against another copy, unresolved V genes explain less than half of the discrepancy, and the remainder lacks a known reason. The sample data list 43,000 or so clones, and about 91% of these were observed just once. Roughly 2.2% of the sample belongs to the ten largest clones.

The sequencing here drew on peripheral blood, taken in the third trimester of pregnancy. The chain is made from TRBV5-1 and TRBJ2-2, and 15 junction bases match TRBD2. The clonotype was recovered from a female donor with multiple sclerosis, enrolled in a pregnancy study. The CDR3 reads CASSSWTSGRAVNTGELFF. The nucleotide sequence is given as TGCGCCAGCAGCTCCTGGACTAGCGGGAGGGCAGTTAACACCGGGGAGCTGTTTTTT.